What follows are 17 T cell receptor beta chains derived from one specimen sequenced in a study of OX40 agonist ivuxolimab in advanced cancers. Method: immunoSEQ multiplex PCR; TCRdb's copy keeps in-frame clones and lacks some. The sample carries some 90,000 clones, over 75% recorded once. Sequences were derived from CD4+ or CD8+ T cells sorted from blood, sampled in a trial of the OX40 agonist ivuxolimab. The origin of the receptors is an adult with an advanced solid tumor such as melanoma, head and neck, liver or kidney cancer.

The chain recombines TRBV10-3 with TRBJ2-7; 15 bases match TRBD2. CDR1 is ENHRY and CDR2 is SYGVKD in the germline V gene. This CDR3 has 15 amino acids. V shed 4 bases, J shed 7 bases, and the junction held 5 bases outside the gene matches. The CDR3 DNA is TGTGCCATCAGTGGGACTAGCGGGGGGGCGGGTGAGCAGTACTTC. Its translation: CAISGTSGGAGEQYF.

This clone was seen only a few times. This rearrangement joins TRBV10-3 to TRBJ1-1, with D perhaps TRBD1 (5 bases). The V end was cut by 6 bases, the J end by 1 base, with 9 bases between. CDR1 and CDR2 (germline): ENHRY, SYGVKD. The length of the CDR3 is 13 residues. CDR3 loop: CAISLGANTEAFF. In nucleotides, the CDR3 is TGTGCCATCAGCCTCGGGGCGAACACTGAAGCTTTCTTT.

This chain uses TRBV7-3 with TRBJ2-3; 8 bases map to TRBD2. Germline V gene sequence: CDR1 SGHTA, CDR2 FQGTGA. The J segment lost 2 bases and the V segment lost 4 bases, leaving 8 bases of the junction unmatched. The length of the CDR3 is 16 residues. In nucleotides, the CDR3 is TGTGCCAGCAGCTCTTCGGGGGGGCGAATCACAGATACGCAGTATTTT. It encodes CASSSSGGRITDTQYF. Filled out from reference TRBV7-3 and TRBJ2-3, the complete variable domain reads GAGVSQTPSNKVTEKGKYVELRCDPISGHTALYWYRQSLGQGPEFLIYFQGTGAADDSGLPNDRFFAVRPEGSVSTLKIQRTERGDSAVYLCASSSSGGRITDTQYFGPGTRLTVL.

The J gene is TRBJ1-4, the V gene TRBV5-1; D is unclear. The germline V and J ends were trimmed by 0 bases and 8 bases, with 14 bases remaining between them. Germline V CDR1 and CDR2: SGHRS, YFSETQ. The CDR3 is 15 amino acids. The CDR3 DNA reads TGCGCCAGCAGCTTGGCAGGCCCCTCAACGGAAAAACTGTTTTTT. Translation: CASSLAGPSTEKLFF.

The genes are TRBV6-5 and TRBJ2-7; no clear D. The CDR3 is 13 residues long. V lost 2 bases, J lost 2 bases, and 7 bases lay in between. CDR1 and CDR2 (germline): MNHEY, SVGAGI. The chain's CDR3 is CASSYVGAYEQYF. The CDR3 DNA reads TGTGCCAGCAGTTACGTCGGCGCCTACGAGCAGTACTTC.

V gene TRBV4-2 combines with J gene TRBJ1-1; the D is unclear. V was pared by 1 base and J by 1 base, with 10 bases between. Per germline, CDR1 LGHNA and CDR2 YNFKEQ. The CDR3 runs 15 residues. The CDR3 coding sequence is TGTGCCAGCAGCCAAGCCGGCAGCAGGAACACTGAAGCTTTCTTT. Residues: CASSQAGSRNTEAFF.

The V call is TRBV4-2, the J call TRBJ2-5; D is tentatively TRBD1 or TRBD2 (5 bases each). Per the germline V gene, CDR1 is LGHNA and CDR2 is YNFKEQ. Trimming took 4 bases from V and 0 from J, leaving 12 bases between them. The CDR3 has 15 residues. The CDR3 DNA sequence: TGTGCCAGCAGCCCCCTGGGGGACCACCAAGAGACCCAGTACTTC. It yields the protein CASSPLGDHQETQYF.

The rearrangement links TRBV5-1 to TRBJ2-7; D remains unclear. V lost 6 bases, J lost 3 bases, and 13 bases lay in between. CDR1 and CDR2 from the germline V gene are SGHRS and YFSETQ. The CDR3 contains 13 residues. The CDR3 loop is CASTPDGLYEQYF. The CDR3 nucleotides are TGCGCCAGCACCCCAGACGGGCTCTACGAGCAGTACTTC.

The rearrangement uses TRBV4-2 and TRBJ1-2; the D gene is possibly TRBD1 (6 bases). Trimming removed 0 bases from V and 3 bases from J, with 11 bases in between. CDR1 and CDR2 from the germline V gene are LGHNA and YNFKEQ. This CDR3 is built from 15 residues. Written as DNA, the CDR3 is TGTGCCAGCAGCCAAGAGAGCAGGGGAGACTATGGCTACACCTTC. Translated: CASSQESRGDYGYTF.

This clone was observed a handful of times. The chain links TRBV4-1 to TRBJ1-2; unclear D gene. Germline V lookup: CDR1 MGHRA, CDR2 YSYEKL. The V end lost 2 bases, the J end lost 4 bases, and 11 bases lay between the germline ends. CDR3 length equals 14 residues. CDR3 DNA sequence: TGCGCCAGCAGCCAAATTCCCGGCGGCTATGGCTACACCTTC. Translation: CASSQIPGGYGYTF.

The V call is TRBV6-6, the J call TRBJ1-1; D is possibly TRBD1 (5 bases). Germline V gives CDR1 MNHNY, CDR2 SVGAGI (reference sequence). The V and J ends lost 4 bases and 1 base respectively, with 13 bases between them. CDR3 size: 15 residues. CDR3 in amino acids: CASSWGEGKNTEAFF. CDR3 DNA: TGTGCCAGCAGTTGGGGTGAGGGGAAGAACACTGAAGCTTTCTTT.

The V call is TRBV5-1, the J call TRBJ2-2, with D perhaps matching TRBD1 (6 bases). The CDR3 extends over 16 amino acids. The germline gives CDR1 SGHRS, CDR2 YFSETQ. V dropped 4 bases and J dropped 3 bases, with 16 bases sitting between them. CDR3 coding DNA: TGCGCCAGCAGCCCCGGCAGGGGTCTGGACACCGGGGAGCTGTTTTTT. This encodes CASSPGRGLDTGELFF.

The chain links TRBV6-1 to TRBJ1-5, with TRBD1 as a possible D gene (6 bases). Germline lookup yields CDR1 MNHNS and CDR2 SASEGT. Between the trimmed V and J ends, which lost 2 bases and 4 bases, there was a span of 12 bases. The CDR3 length is 15 residues. CDR3 amino acids: CASSEMGGVNQPQHF. The CDR3 DNA reads TGTGCCAGCAGTGAAATGGGGGGCGTGAATCAGCCCCAGCATTTT.

This chain links TRBV19 with TRBJ1-2; D is possibly TRBD1 (5 bases). CDR1 is LNHDA and CDR2 is SQIVND in the germline V gene (reference sequence). V was pared by 6 bases and J by 4 bases, with 15 bases between. This CDR3 has 14 amino acids. CDR3 nucleotide sequence: TGTGCCAGTAGGTCGGATGGGGGTGTCTATGGCTACACCTTC. It encodes CASRSDGGVYGYTF.

This rearrangement joins TRBV28 to TRBJ1-1; D uncertain. Germline V CDR1 and CDR2: MDHEN, SYDVKM. CDR3 length: 17 amino acids. Trimming shortened V by 3 bases and J by 0 bases, and 17 bases separated the two germline ends. In DNA, the CDR3 is TGTGCCAGCAGTTTCCTGACTCTTTATTCTATGAACACTGAAGCTTTCTTT. As protein: CASSFLTLYSMNTEAFF.

In this sample, this clone turned up a few times. The V and J genes are TRBV19 and TRBJ2-1, with D possibly TRBD1 on 5 matching bases. Germline-derived CDR1 and CDR2 are LNHDA and SQIVND (reference sequence). The V end was cut by 9 bases, the J end by 4 bases, with 7 bases between. The CDR3 totals 11 residues. This CDR3 reads CASRVYNEQFF. In nucleotides, the CDR3 is TGTGCCAGCAGGGTATACAATGAGCAGTTCTTC.

The chain links TRBV27 to TRBJ2-3; no clear D. With 3 bases removed from V and 2 bases from J, the gap between germline ends came to 6 bases. The CDR3 runs to 13 residues. Germline V lookup: CDR1 MNHEY, CDR2 SMNVEV (reference sequence). CDR3 in DNA: TGTGCCAGCAGTTTGTGGGACACAGATACGCAGTATTTT. This codes for CASSLWDTDTQYF.